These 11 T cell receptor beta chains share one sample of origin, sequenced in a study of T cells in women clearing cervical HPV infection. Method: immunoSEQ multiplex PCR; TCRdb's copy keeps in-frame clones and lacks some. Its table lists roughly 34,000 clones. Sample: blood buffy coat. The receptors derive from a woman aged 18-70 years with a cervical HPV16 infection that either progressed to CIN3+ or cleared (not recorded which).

The CDR3 is CASSIIRGGKTDTQYF. The CDR3 bases that were read are TGTGCCAGTAGTATCATCAGGGGAGGGAAAACAGATACG. The chain uses TRBV19 and TRBJ2-3, with D possibly TRBD2 on 7 matching bases. The DNA ends 3 residues before the CDR3 does, and the rest of the CDR3 is filled in from the germline J gene. From germline, CDR1 is LNHDA and CDR2 SQIVND (reference sequence). V was shortened by 3 bases and J by 3 bases, with 16 bases between the two germline ends. The CDR3 is 16 residues long. Complete variable domain (other parts from reference TRBV19 and TRBJ2-3): DGGITQSPKYLFRKEGQNVTLSCEQNLNHDAMYWYRQDPGQGLRLIYYSQIVNDFQKGDIAEGYSVSREKKESFPLTVTSAQKNPTAFYLCASSIIRGGKTDTQYFGPGTRLTVL.

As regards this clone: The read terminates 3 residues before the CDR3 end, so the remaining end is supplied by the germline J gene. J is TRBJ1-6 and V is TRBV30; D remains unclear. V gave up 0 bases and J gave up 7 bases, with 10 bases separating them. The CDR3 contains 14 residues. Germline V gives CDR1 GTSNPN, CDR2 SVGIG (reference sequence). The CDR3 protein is CAWSVGYQNSPLHF. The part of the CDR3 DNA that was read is TGTGCCTGGAGTGTAGGTTACCAAAATTCACCC.

CDR3 region: CSATPRASGRTEQYF. The sequenced CDR3 bases are TGCAGTGCTACTCCCCGGGCTAGCGGGAGAACCGAG. This chain links TRBV20-1 with TRBJ2-7; 10 bases are a match to TRBD2. From the germline J gene comes the end of the CDR3, since the read stops 3 residues before it. This CDR3 region has 15 residues. V gave up 4 bases and J gave up 6 bases; unmatched junction bases: 12. From germline, CDR1 is DFQATT and CDR2 SNEGSKA (reference sequence).

The CDR3 spells CASSPEHAYGYTF. The covered CDR3 bases are TGTGCCAGCTCACCCGAGCACGCCTATGGC. This rearrangement joins TRBV18 to TRBJ1-2; D gene uncertain. Coverage ceases 3 residues before the CDR3 finishes, and the germline J gene fills in the end. Germline V gene sequence: CDR1 KGHSH, CDR2 LQKENI. V gave up 3 bases and J gave up 4 bases, with 9 bases separating them. The CDR3 sequence is 13 residues long.

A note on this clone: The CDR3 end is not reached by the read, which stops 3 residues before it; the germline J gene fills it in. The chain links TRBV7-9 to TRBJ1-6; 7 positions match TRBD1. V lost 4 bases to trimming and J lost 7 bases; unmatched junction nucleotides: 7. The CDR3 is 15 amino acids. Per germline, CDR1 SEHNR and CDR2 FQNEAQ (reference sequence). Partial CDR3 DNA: TGTGCCAGCAGCTCCTGGGACAGCGCGAATTCACCC. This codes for CASSSWDSANSP. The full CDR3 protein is CASSSWDSANSPLHF. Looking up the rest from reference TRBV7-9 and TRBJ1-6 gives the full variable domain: DTGVSQNPRHKITKRGQNVTFRCDPISEHNRLYWYRQTLGQGPEFLTYFQNEAQLEKSRLLSDRFSAERPKGSFSTLEIQRTEQGDSAMYLCASSSWDSANSPLHFGNGTRLTVT.

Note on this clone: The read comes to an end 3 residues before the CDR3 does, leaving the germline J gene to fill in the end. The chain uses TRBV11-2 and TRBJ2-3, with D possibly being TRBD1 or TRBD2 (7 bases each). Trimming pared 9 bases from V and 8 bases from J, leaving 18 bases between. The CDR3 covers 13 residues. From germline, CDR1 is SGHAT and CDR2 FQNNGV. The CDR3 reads CASTEQGRGTQYF. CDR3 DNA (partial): TGTGCCAGTACGGAACAGGGGAGGGGTACG.

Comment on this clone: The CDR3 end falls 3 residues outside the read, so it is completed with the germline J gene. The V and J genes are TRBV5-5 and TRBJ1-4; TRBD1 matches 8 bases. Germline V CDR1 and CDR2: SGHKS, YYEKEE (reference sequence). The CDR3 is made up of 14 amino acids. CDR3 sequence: CASSSGQVDSPLFF. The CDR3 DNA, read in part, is TGTGCCAGCAGTTCGGGACAGGTAGATTCACCA.

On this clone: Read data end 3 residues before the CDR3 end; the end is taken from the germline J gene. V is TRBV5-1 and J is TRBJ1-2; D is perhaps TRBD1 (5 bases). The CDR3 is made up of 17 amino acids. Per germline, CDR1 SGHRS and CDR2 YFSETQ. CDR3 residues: CASSLGDLLGTSGGYTF. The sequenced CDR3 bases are TGCGCCAGCAGCTTGGGGGACCTGTTAGGGACTTCAGGAGGC.

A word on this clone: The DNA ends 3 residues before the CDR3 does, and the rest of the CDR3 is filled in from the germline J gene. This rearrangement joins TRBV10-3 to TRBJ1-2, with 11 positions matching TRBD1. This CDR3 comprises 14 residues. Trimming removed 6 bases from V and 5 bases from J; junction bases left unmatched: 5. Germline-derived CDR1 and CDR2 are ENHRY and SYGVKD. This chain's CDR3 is CAIRGQGAAYGYTF. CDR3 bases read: TGTGCCATCAGAGGACAGGGGGCGGCTTATGGC.

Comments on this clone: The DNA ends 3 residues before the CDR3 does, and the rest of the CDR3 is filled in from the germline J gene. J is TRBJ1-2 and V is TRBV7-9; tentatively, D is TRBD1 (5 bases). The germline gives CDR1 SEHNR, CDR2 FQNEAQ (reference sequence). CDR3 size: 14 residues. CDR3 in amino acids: CASSSGTYMYDYTF. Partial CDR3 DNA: TGTGCCAGCAGCTCCGGGACTTACATGTACGAC.

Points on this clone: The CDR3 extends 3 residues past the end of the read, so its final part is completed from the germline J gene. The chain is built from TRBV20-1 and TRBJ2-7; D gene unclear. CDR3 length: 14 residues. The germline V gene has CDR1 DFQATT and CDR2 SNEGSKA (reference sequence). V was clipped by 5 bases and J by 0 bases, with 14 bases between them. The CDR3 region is CSALDRPDSYEQYF. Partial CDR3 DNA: TGCAGTGCTCTAGACCGACCGGACTCCTACGAG.